The rows below give T cell receptor beta chains drawn from one sample of a study of identical twins. TCRdb re-called the 5' RACE reads through MiXCR, storing one row per CDR3 protein. In the table there are 200,000 to 250,000 distinct CDR3 sequences, around 8.1% of which are singletons. Another study also made use of these data, one on yellow fever vaccine responses in identical twins.

The sequenced sample was memory (CD45RO+) T cells sorted from blood. These receptors came from a woman younger than 30 in good health. Both conserved end residues are part of each CDR3. Each record gives: D gene, clone size, V gene, J gene, CDR3 DNA, CDR3 protein. A D gene is named only where the DNA matches it firmly. A clone size is listed for some rows: how often the clone was seen (once, few, many), or a class if it is expanded.

>.|.|TRBV25-1|TRBJ1-5
TGTGCCAGCACCGAAGGGGGGGGCAGCAATCAGCCCCAGCATTTT
CASTEGGGSNQPQHF
>TRBD2|.|TRBV28|TRBJ2-1
TGTGCCAGCAGTCTACCGGGGGAGGGAGGGTACAATGAGCAGTTCTTC
CASSLPGEGGYNEQFF
>.|.|TRBV14|TRBJ2-7
TGTGCCAGCAGTCAAGCTGGACTCTCCTACGAGCAGTACTTC
CASSQAGLSYEQYF
>.|.|TRBV2|TRBJ2-1
TGTGCCAGTACGCAGGACAATGAGCAGTTCTTC
CASTQDNEQFF
>.|.|TRBV10-2|TRBJ2-5
TGCGCCACAGCACCCCTGACAGAGAAAGAGACCCAGTACTTC
CATAPLTEKETQYF
>TRBD2|many|TRBV12-3/TRBV12-4|TRBJ2-1
TGTGCCAGCAGTTCGACTAGCGGCAAGCACAATGAGCAGTTCTTC
CASSSTSGKHNEQFF
>.|many|TRBV7-2|TRBJ2-1
TGTGCCAGCAGCTTAGGTAGGCCCGCTGAGCAGTTCTTC
CASSLGRPAEQFF
>TRBD2|few|TRBV20-1|TRBJ2-7
TGCAGTGCCCAGGGACTAGCGGCCTACGAGCAGTACTTC
CSAQGLAAYEQYF
>.|many|TRBV12-3/TRBV12-4|TRBJ2-1
TGTGCCAGCACCGACGTAGGGGGGGCCTCCTACAATGAGCAGTTCTTC
CASTDVGGASYNEQFF
>TRBD1|many|TRBV18|TRBJ2-7
TGTGCCAGCTCAGCCGGGACAGGGGCAGGGGAGCAGTACTTC
CASSAGTGAGEQYF
>.|.|TRBV6-5|TRBJ1-1
TGTGCCAGCAGTTACTCGTTTGCGGGAACAAGAAACACTGAAGCTTTCTTT
CASSYSFAGTRNTEAFF
>TRBD1|.|TRBV6-1|TRBJ2-6
TGTGCCAGCAGCGACCGGGACAGGGGGCTGGGGGCCAACGTCCTGACTTTC
CASSDRDRGLGANVLTF
>.|many|TRBV20-1|TRBJ1-1
TGCAGTGCTAGAGTGGGCACTGAAGCTTTCTTT
CSARVGTEAFF
>TRBD2|many|TRBV7-2|TRBJ2-3
TGTGCCAGCAGCTTACGGCTAGCGGGAACCACAGATACGCAGTATTTT
CASSLRLAGTTDTQYF
>TRBD1|few|TRBV29-1|TRBJ2-7
TGCAGCGTTGGACCCCCTCCAATCCGGGACAGTACTAGGAACGAGCAGTACTTC
CSVGPPPIRDSTRNEQYF
>.|many|TRBV29-1|TRBJ2-3
TGCAGCTACGAGGGGGACACAGATACGCAGTATTTT
CSYEGDTDTQYF
>TRBD1|many|TRBV25-1|TRBJ2-3
TGTGCCAGCAGTGGCCTATTGGACAGGGGTACAGATACGCAGTATTTT
CASSGLLDRGTDTQYF
>TRBD2|few|TRBV5-1|TRBJ2-5
TGCGCCAGCAGACAGCGGGGGGGCCTGGAGACCCAGTACTTC
CASRQRGGLETQYF
>TRBD2|many|TRBV20-1|TRBJ2-7
TGCAGTGCTAGAGAGGGTAGCGGGGTCTACGAGCAGTACTTC
CSAREGSGVYEQYF
>.|many|TRBV20-1|TRBJ1-5
TGCAGTGCTTGGGACGGATTCAATCAGCCCCAGCATTTT
CSAWDGFNQPQHF
>TRBD1|few|TRBV20-1|TRBJ2-2
TGCAGTGCAGACAAAATCGGACAGGGGGCCCGAAAGACCGGGGAGCTGTTTTTT
CSADKIGQGARKTGELFF
>.|many|TRBV28|TRBJ2-5
TGTGCCAGCAAGTTAGATGCAGGAGTCATCGGGGAGACCCAGTACTTC
CASKLDAGVIGETQYF
>.|.|TRBV7-9|TRBJ2-2
TGTGCCAGCAGCTTAGATAGACAGATCGGGGAGCTGTTTTTT
CASSLDRQIGELFF
>.|.|TRBV15|TRBJ2-1
TGTGCCACCAGCAGTGGGCGGGGCCCCGGATACTATGAGCAGTTCTTC
CATSSGRGPGYYEQFF
>TRBD2|.|TRBV19|TRBJ2-1
TGTGCCAGTAGTATATCTACTAGCGGGGGGGGCAATGAGCAGTTCTTC
CASSISTSGGGNEQFF
>.|.|TRBV5-1|TRBJ2-1
TGCGCCAGCAGCTTGTCGGGGGCGGTCGAGCAGTTCTTC
CASSLSGAVEQFF
>TRBD2|.|TRBV11-1|TRBJ2-3
TGTGCCAGCAGCTATCTAGCGGGGAGCACAGATACGCAGTATTTT
CASSYLAGSTDTQYF
>TRBD2|many|TRBV4-3|TRBJ2-1
TGCGCCAGCAGCCGAGACGGGACTAGCGGCTTCTACAATGAGCAGTTCTTC
CASSRDGTSGFYNEQFF
>TRBD2|few|TRBV7-8|TRBJ2-3
TGTGCCAGCAGCCAGGGACTAGCGGGGGACACAGATACGCAGTATTTT
CASSQGLAGDTDTQYF
>.|few|TRBV29-1|TRBJ2-5
TGCAGCGTCGCAATGGGGGTAGGAGAGACCCAGTACTTC
CSVAMGVGETQYF
>.|few|TRBV28|TRBJ2-7
TGTGCCAGCAGTCGACTGACTCCCCCCTACGAGCAGTACTTC
CASSRLTPPYEQYF
>.|.|TRBV11-2|TRBJ2-1
TGTGCCAGCAGCCTTTCTCACCAGGGCAATGAGCAGTTCTTC
CASSLSHQGNEQFF
>TRBD1|.|TRBV7-9|TRBJ2-7
TGTGCCAGCAGCCTCTCATGGACAGGGGGCGCGTCCGAGCAGTACTTC
CASSLSWTGGASEQYF
>.|once|TRBV20-1|TRBJ1-3
TGCAGTGCTAGAGAGAGAGGGGGAAGAAACACCATATATTTT
CSARERGGRNTIYF
>.|few|TRBV4-2|TRBJ1-2
TGTGCCAGCAGCCAAGGGGACGTGGGGGGCTACACCTTC
CASSQGDVGGYTF
>.|few|TRBV20-1|TRBJ2-5
TGCAGTGCTAGAGATGAGGGGTTCGGGACCCAGTACTTC
CSARDEGFGTQYF
>.|.|TRBV6-4|TRBJ2-1
TGTGCCAGCAGTGCCTTCTCACGGGGGTCCCACAATGAGCAGTTCTTC
CASSAFSRGSHNEQFF